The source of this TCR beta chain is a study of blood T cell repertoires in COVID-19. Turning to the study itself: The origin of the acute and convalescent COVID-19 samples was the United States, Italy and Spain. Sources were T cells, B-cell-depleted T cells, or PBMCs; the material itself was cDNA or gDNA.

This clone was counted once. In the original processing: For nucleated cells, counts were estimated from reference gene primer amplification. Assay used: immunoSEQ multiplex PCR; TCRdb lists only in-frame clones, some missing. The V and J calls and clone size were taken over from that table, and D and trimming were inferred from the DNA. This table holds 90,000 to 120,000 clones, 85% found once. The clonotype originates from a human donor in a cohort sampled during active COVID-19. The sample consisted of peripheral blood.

CDR3 nucleotide sequence: TGTGCCACCAGTGACTACCTCGACAGGGGAAGGGAGACTAATGAAAAACTGTTTTTT. Amino acids: CATSDYLDRGRETNEKLFF. The chain carries TRBV24-1 and TRBJ1-4, with TRBD1 identical over 8 bases. Germline trimming cut 4 bases from V and 2 bases from J; bases unmatched to any gene: 14. Per germline, CDR1 KGHDR and CDR2 SFDVKD. CDR3 length equals 19 residues.